The rows below give T cell receptor beta chains drawn from one sample of a study of cytomegalovirus exposure and HLA in healthy donors. The method was immunoSEQ multiplex PCR; TCRdb's version includes in-frame clones alone and lacks a portion of them. The data hold approximately 300,000 clones, with just over 85% observed a single time. The source material was PBMCs. Every receptor here comes from a woman younger than 35 in good health and CMV-seronegative. Both conserved end residues are part of each CDR3. The D gene is left open where the match is weak. Size tells how often a clone was seen (once, few, many) or the class of an expanded clone, and some rows leave it out.

v_gene: TRBV27
abundance: .
d_gene: .
j_gene: TRBJ2-2
CDR3aa: CASSLLSGSNTGELFF
CDR3nt: TGTGCCAGCAGTTTACTTAGCGGCAGCAACACCGGGGAGCTGTTTTTT

v_gene: TRBV5-1
abundance: once
d_gene: TRBD1
j_gene: TRBJ1-1
CDR3aa: CASSPEGTGGTEAFF
CDR3nt: TGCGCCAGCAGCCCGGAGGGGACAGGCGGCACTGAAGCTTTCTTT

v_gene: TRBV4-1
abundance: .
d_gene: .
j_gene: TRBJ1-2
CDR3aa: CASSQDLGGHYGYTF
CDR3nt: TGCGCCAGCAGCCAAGATCTCGGGGGGCACTATGGCTACACCTTC

v_gene: TRBV7-7
abundance: .
d_gene: TRBD2
j_gene: TRBJ2-1
CDR3aa: CASSLIGRGNEQFF
CDR3nt: TGTGCTAGCAGCTTGATCGGGAGGGGAAATGAGCAGTTCTTC

v_gene: TRBV2
abundance: .
d_gene: .
j_gene: TRBJ1-2
CDR3aa: CASSGSGASVYGYTF
CDR3nt: TGTGCCAGCAGTGGTTCAGGGGCTTCCGTCTATGGCTACACCTTC

v_gene: TRBV19
abundance: .
d_gene: .
j_gene: TRBJ1-3
CDR3aa: CASSKDRSGNTIYF
CDR3nt: TGTGCCAGTAGTAAAGACAGGTCTGGAAACACCATATATTTT

v_gene: TRBV2
abundance: .
d_gene: TRBD1
j_gene: TRBJ2-7
CDR3aa: CASSETGIGYEQYF
CDR3nt: TGTGCCAGCAGCGAGACAGGGATCGGCTACGAGCAGTACTTC

v_gene: TRBV28
abundance: .
d_gene: TRBD2
j_gene: TRBJ2-7
CDR3aa: CASSLGGDVHEQYF
CDR3nt: TGTGCCAGCAGTTTAGGGGGGGACGTCCACGAGCAGTACTTC

v_gene: TRBV27
abundance: .
d_gene: TRBD1
j_gene: TRBJ1-5
CDR3aa: CASSPGQGDFQPQHF
CDR3nt: TGTGCCAGCAGCCCGGGACAGGGTGATTTTCAGCCCCAGCATTTT

v_gene: TRBV5-1
abundance: .
d_gene: TRBD1
j_gene: TRBJ1-1
CDR3aa: CASSPETGMNTEAFF
CDR3nt: TGCGCCAGCAGCCCGGAGACAGGGATGAACACTGAAGCTTTCTTT

v_gene: TRBV19
abundance: .
d_gene: TRBD1
j_gene: TRBJ2-3
CDR3aa: CASSHTGGSDTQYF
CDR3nt: TGTGCCAGTAGTCACACAGGGGGCTCAGATACGCAGTATTTT

v_gene: TRBV10-3
abundance: .
d_gene: .
j_gene: TRBJ1-5
CDR3aa: CAISVDSSANQPQHF
CDR3nt: TGTGCCATCAGTGTGGACAGTTCTGCCAATCAGCCCCAGCATTTT

v_gene: TRBV9
abundance: .
d_gene: .
j_gene: TRBJ1-4
CDR3aa: CASSPGTTNEKLFF
CDR3nt: TGTGCCAGCAGCCCCGGGACAACTAATGAAAAACTGTTTTTT

v_gene: TRBV5-1
abundance: .
d_gene: .
j_gene: TRBJ1-1
CDR3aa: CASSLDTEAFF
CDR3nt: TGCGCCAGCAGTCTAGACACTGAAGCTTTCTTT

v_gene: TRBV10-3
abundance: .
d_gene: .
j_gene: TRBJ2-2
CDR3aa: CATNGLIANTGELFF
CDR3nt: TGTGCCACCAACGGACTGATCGCGAACACCGGGGAGCTGTTTTTT

v_gene: TRBV5-1
abundance: .
d_gene: .
j_gene: TRBJ2-2
CDR3aa: CASSTQPGVPGELFF
CDR3nt: TGCGCCAGCAGCACCCAACCAGGGGTCCCCGGGGAGCTGTTTTTT

v_gene: TRBV7-8
abundance: .
d_gene: .
j_gene: TRBJ2-7
CDR3aa: CASSLLEGEGYEQYF
CDR3nt: TGTGCCAGCAGCTTATTAGAGGGGGAGGGCTACGAGCAGTACTTC

v_gene: TRBV18
abundance: .
d_gene: TRBD2
j_gene: TRBJ2-2
CDR3aa: CASSPRTSGIGNTGELFF
CDR3nt: TGTGCCAGCTCACCAAGGACTAGCGGGATCGGGAACACCGGGGAGCTGTTTTTT

v_gene: TRBV21-1
abundance: .
d_gene: .
j_gene: TRBJ1-5
CDR3aa: CASSKGQVNQPQHF
CDR3nt: TGTGCCAGCAGCAAGGGACAGGTCAATCAGCCCCAGCATTTT

v_gene: TRBV19
abundance: .
d_gene: .
j_gene: TRBJ2-7
CDR3aa: CASRVSVSDIYEQYF
CDR3nt: TGTGCCAGTAGGGTTAGCGTCTCTGATATTTACGAGCAGTACTTC

v_gene: TRBV9
abundance: .
d_gene: TRBD1
j_gene: TRBJ1-2
CDR3aa: CASSVPKTGGDYGYTF
CDR3nt: TGTGCCAGCAGCGTCCCAAAAACAGGGGGCGACTATGGCTACACCTTC

v_gene: TRBV27
abundance: .
d_gene: .
j_gene: TRBJ2-6
CDR3aa: CASSFLAPQKGGANVLTF
CDR3nt: TGTGCCAGCAGTTTCTTGGCCCCACAAAAGGGGGGGGCCAACGTCCTGACTTTC

v_gene: TRBV4-1
abundance: .
d_gene: .
j_gene: TRBJ2-1
CDR3aa: CASSRERAPAYNEQFF
CDR3nt: TGCGCCAGCAGCCGAGAGAGGGCTCCCGCCTACAATGAGCAGTTCTTC

v_gene: TRBV30
abundance: .
d_gene: TRBD2
j_gene: TRBJ2-3
CDR3aa: CAWSRAGADTQYF
CDR3nt: TGTGCCTGGAGTCGGGCGGGAGCAGATACGCAGTATTTT

v_gene: TRBV18
abundance: .
d_gene: .
j_gene: TRBJ2-5
CDR3aa: CASSPSQGGRETQYF
CDR3nt: TGTGCCAGCTCACCAAGCCAGGGGGGCCGAGAGACCCAGTACTTC

v_gene: TRBV7-8
abundance: .
d_gene: .
j_gene: TRBJ1-5
CDR3aa: CASGRDSPQPQHF
CDR3nt: TGTGCCAGCGGGCGGGACTCCCCTCAGCCCCAGCATTTT

v_gene: TRBV28
abundance: once
d_gene: TRBD2
j_gene: TRBJ2-7
CDR3aa: CASSLLGRLAGTTYEQYF
CDR3nt: TGTGCCAGCAGTTTATTAGGCCGGCTAGCGGGAACCACCTACGAGCAGTACTTC